This entry lists 3 T cell receptor beta chains sequenced from one sample in a study of blood T cells in healthy people across ages. It was with a sample-barcoded 5' primer and a J-beta primer mix that a second PCR of roughly 7 to 12 cycles was run. TCRdb redid the calling of the 5' RACE reads with MiXCR, one entry per CDR3 protein. The sample shows more than 700,000 distinct CDR3 sequences, around 45% of them seen only once. The source material was blood. Receptor source: a man aged 80 or over in good health.

The gene calls are TRBV28 and TRBJ2-6; maybe TRBD2 (6 bases). Trimming removed 6 bases at V and 9 bases at J, with 12 bases between. Germline values: CDR1 MDHEN, CDR2 SYDVKM. The CDR3 is made up of 13 amino acids. The CDR3 here is CASSSGTRNVLTF. The CDR3, as DNA: TGTGCCAGCAGCTCCGGGACTCGCAACGTCCTGACTTTC.

J is TRBJ2-1 and V is TRBV10-3; 8 bases are a match to TRBD1. The DNA end favors TRBJ2-7, so the J call may be wrong. The CDR3 spans 15 residues. CDR1 is ENHRY, CDR2 SYGVKD, per germline. The CDR3 spells CAIRGDRSSYNEQYF. Here the CDR3 DNA reads TGTGCCATCAGGGGGGACAGGAGCTCCTACAATGAGCAGTACTTC.

The table lists this clonotype with a count of one. The rearrangement joins TRBV6-5 to TRBJ2-5; TRBD2 might be the D (6 bases). The end of the DNA fits TRBJ2-7 better, so the J call may be wrong. CDR1 is MNHEY, CDR2 SVGAGI, per germline. The CDR3 has 15 amino acids. CDR3 DNA: TGTGCCAGCACCCAAATAGGACGGGTGGGAGGCGAGCAGTACTTC. This encodes CASTQIGRVGGEQYF.